These 3 T cell receptor beta chains were sequenced from one sample in a study of beta chain features in type 1 diabetes. The investigators reverse transcribed all of the isolated RNA, so they sequenced expressed TCRB transcripts. Clones were sequenced by immunoSEQ multiplex PCR, and TCRdb holds only the in-frame ones, with some missing. The sample carries almost 250,000 clones, around 14% recorded once. Sequenced: naive CD4+ T cells from blood. These receptors were taken from a woman aged 40 to 49 in good health.

This clone was found a few times. This chain links TRBV4-1 with TRBJ2-5; 9 bases match TRBD2. Germline loops: CDR1 MGHRA, CDR2 YSYEKL. V shed 1 base and J 5 bases; nucleotides not matched to a gene: 5. The CDR3 has 15 amino acids. The CDR3 region is CASSQAAGGRETQYF. CDR3 nucleotides: TGCGCCAGCAGCCAAGCAGCGGGGGGTCGGGAGACCCAGTACTTC.

The chain carries TRBV6-5 and TRBJ1-5; D ambiguous. The V end was cut by 6 bases, the J end by 10 bases, with 16 bases between. Germline CDR1 reads MNHEY; CDR2 reads SVGAGI. This CDR3 region has 13 residues. CDR3 bases: TGTGCCAGCAGACCTGTCGTTGGAGCCCCCCAGCATTTT. This gives the protein CASRPVVGAPQHF.

A few counts support this clone. The CDR3 region is CASSSGGTDTQYF. The DNA for the CDR3 is TGTGCCAGCAGTAGCGGGGGGACAGATACGCAGTATTTT. The V call is TRBV2, the J call TRBJ2-3; 9 bases map to TRBD2. The CDR3 is made up of 13 amino acids. Germline V lookup: CDR1 SNHLY, CDR2 FYNNEI. V shed 5 bases, J shed 3 bases, and the junction held 0 bases outside the gene matches.